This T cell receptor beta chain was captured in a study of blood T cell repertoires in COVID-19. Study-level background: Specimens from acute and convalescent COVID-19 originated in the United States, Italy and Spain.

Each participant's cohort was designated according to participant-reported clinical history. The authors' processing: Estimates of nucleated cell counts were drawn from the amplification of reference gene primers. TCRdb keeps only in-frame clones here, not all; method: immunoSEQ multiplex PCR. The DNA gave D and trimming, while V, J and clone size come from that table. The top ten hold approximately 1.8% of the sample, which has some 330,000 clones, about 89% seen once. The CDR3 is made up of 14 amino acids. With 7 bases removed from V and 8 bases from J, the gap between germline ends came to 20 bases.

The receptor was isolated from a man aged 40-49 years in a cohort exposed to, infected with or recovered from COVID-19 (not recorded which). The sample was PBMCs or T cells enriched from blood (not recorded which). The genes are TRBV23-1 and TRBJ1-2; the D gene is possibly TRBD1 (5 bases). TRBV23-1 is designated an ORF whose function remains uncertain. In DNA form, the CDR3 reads TGCGCCAGCAATCGAATATCAAGGGGATTGGGCTACACCTTC. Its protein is CASNRISRGLGYTF.